The 27 T cell receptor beta chains below all came from one sample that was sequenced in a study of blood T cell repertoires in COVID-19. Method: immunoSEQ multiplex PCR; TCRdb's copy keeps in-frame clones and lacks some. The profile shows about 51,000 clones, approximately 89% of them singletons. Sequences were obtained from peripheral blood. These receptors were obtained from a man in his forties or fifties with acute or convalescent COVID-19.

This clone appeared a single time. The V call is TRBV30, the J call TRBJ2-1, with 7 bases fitting TRBD1. The V gene's germline CDR1 is GTSNPN and CDR2 SVGIG (reference sequence). CDR3 length: 11 residues. V shed 4 bases, J shed 6 bases, and the junction held 0 bases outside the gene matches. The CDR3 nucleotides are TGTGCCTGGACAGGGGGCAATGAGCAGTTCTTC. Residues: CAWTGGNEQFF.

The gene calls are TRBV19 and TRBJ2-1, with 7 positions matching TRBD1. V lost 9 bases and J lost 0; bases outside the gene matches: 8. This CDR3 region has 15 residues. The germline V gene encodes CDR1 LNHDA and CDR2 SQIVND (reference sequence). The CDR3 nucleotides are TGTGCCAGCCGAGAGACAGGGAGCTCCTACAATGAGCAGTTCTTC. It codes for CASRETGSSYNEQFF.

The chain joins TRBV24-1 to TRBJ2-3, with D unclear. Per germline, CDR1 KGHDR and CDR2 SFDVKD. This CDR3 comprises 11 residues. Trimming stripped 7 bases from V and 4 bases from J, with 5 bases between. The CDR3 is CATSGSDTQYF. The CDR3 DNA follows: TGTGCCACCAGCGGGTCAGATACGCAGTATTTT.

The chain uses TRBV30 and TRBJ1-2; the D gene is possibly TRBD1 (5 bases). This CDR3 has 13 amino acids. Germline CDR1 reads GTSNPN; CDR2 reads SVGIG (reference sequence). V lost 5 bases and J 7 bases, leaving 17 bases between the germline ends. The CDR3 DNA reads TGTGCCTGGGAGCCTAATCCAGGGTTTGGCTACACCTTC. This encodes CAWEPNPGFGYTF. Drawing the rest from reference TRBV30 and TRBJ1-2, the complete variable domain is SQTIHQWPATLVQPVGSPLSLECTVEGTSNPNLYWYRQAAGRGLQLLFYSVGIGQISSEVPQNLSASRPQDRQFILSSKKLLLSDSGFYLCAWEPNPGFGYTFGSGTRLTVV.

The chain links TRBV9 to TRBJ2-3, with a possible D match to TRBD1 (7 bases). Trimming pared 0 bases from V and 0 bases from J, leaving 14 bases between. Germline lookup yields CDR1 SGDLS and CDR2 YYNGEE. The CDR3 contains 17 residues. Written as DNA, the CDR3 is TGTGCCAGCAGCGTAGGGGGGGACAGCTTTAGCACAGATACGCAGTATTTT. Translating it yields CASSVGGDSFSTDTQYF.

The chain has TRBV5-1 and TRBJ2-1; TRBD2 matches 7 bases. Germline loops: CDR1 SGHRS, CDR2 YFSETQ. The CDR3 sequence is 15 residues long. V lost 2 bases, J lost 6 bases, and 8 bases stayed unmatched. The CDR3 here is CASSLGQGGTNEQFF. The CDR3 coding sequence is TGCGCCAGCAGCTTAGGCCAGGGAGGGACCAATGAGCAGTTCTTC.

CDR3 coding DNA: TGTGCCAGCAGCTCCCCCGGGGGGGCCACTGAAGCTTTCTTT. Its translation: CASSSPGGATEAFF. The V and J genes are TRBV5-4 and TRBJ1-1; D is possibly TRBD1 (6 bases). The CDR3 spans 14 residues. Trimming removed 3 bases from V and 4 bases from J, with 13 bases in between. Looked up from germline, CDR1 is SGHNT and CDR2 is YYREEE (reference sequence).

This chain uses TRBV5-1 with TRBJ1-1; D is possibly TRBD1 (5 bases). Trimming stripped 2 bases from V and 2 bases from J, with 13 bases between. Germline values: CDR1 SGHRS, CDR2 YFSETQ. The CDR3 runs to 15 residues. CDR3 residues: CASSFGRQPNTEAFF. In DNA, the CDR3 is TGCGCCAGCAGCTTCGGACGACAGCCTAACACTGAAGCTTTCTTT.

V usage is TRBV4-2 and J usage is TRBJ1-4; 7 positions agree with TRBD1. CDR1 and CDR2 from the germline V gene are LGHNA and YNFKEQ. The CDR3 contains 15 residues. After removal of 1 base from V and 7 bases from J, the junction contained 6 bases not matched to a gene. This CDR3 reads CASSQVAGGGEKLFF. The DNA of the CDR3 is TGTGCCAGCAGCCAAGTGGCAGGGGGTGGTGAAAAACTGTTTTTT.

The gene calls are TRBV19 and TRBJ1-3, with a weak D call TRBD1 (5 bases). The CDR3 has 16 amino acids. CDR1 is LNHDA, CDR2 SQIVND, per germline (reference sequence). The germline V and J ends were trimmed by 4 bases and 0 bases, with 13 bases remaining between them. In nucleotides, the CDR3 is TGTGCCAGTAGTAAAAACCCCGACAGCTCTGGAAACACCATATATTTT. Translating gives CASSKNPDSSGNTIYF.

The chain combines TRBV28 with TRBJ1-2, with D perhaps TRBD1 (5 bases). Germline CDR1 is MDHEN and CDR2 is SYDVKM. The CDR3 sequence is 13 residues long. The ends were cut back, 6 bases at V and 0 bases at J, with 8 bases in the middle. DNA of the CDR3: TGTGCCAGCAGGTCGACAGCTAACTATGGCTACACCTTC. This gives the protein CASRSTANYGYTF.

CDR3 residues: CASSIERQPQHF. The DNA for the CDR3 is TGTGCCAGTAGTATAGAGAGGCAGCCCCAGCATTTT. This rearrangement joins TRBV19 to TRBJ1-5; D remains ambiguous. The CDR3 has 12 residues. Germline V CDR1 and CDR2: LNHDA, SQIVND (reference sequence). With 0 bases removed from V and 7 bases from J, the gap between germline ends came to 4 bases.

The CDR3 reads CAWSPGGNTIYF. In nucleotides, the CDR3 is TGTGCCTGGAGTCCGGGTGGAAACACCATATATTTT. The rearrangement uses TRBV30 and TRBJ1-3; D remains unclear. The CDR3 is 12 amino acids. With 2 bases removed from V and 3 bases from J, the gap between germline ends came to 5 bases. The germline CDR1 and CDR2 sequences are GTSNPN and SVGIG (reference sequence). The full variable domain, completed using reference TRBV30 and TRBJ1-3, is SQTIHQWPATLVQPVGSPLSLECTVEGTSNPNLYWYRQAAGRGLQLLFYSVGIGQISSEVPQNLSASRPQDRQFILSSKKLLLSDSGFYLCAWSPGGNTIYFGEGSWLTVV.

The chain employs TRBV24-1 and TRBJ2-3; D not certain. CDR1 is KGHDR, CDR2 SFDVKD, per germline. The CDR3 totals 14 residues. Trimming left V 1 base short and J 6 bases short, with 10 bases between. CDR3 DNA sequence: TGTGCCACCAGTGATTTTGGGCTCCCCGATACGCAGTATTTT. This gives the protein CATSDFGLPDTQYF.

The chain joins TRBV5-4 to TRBJ1-2, with D unclear. The ends were cut back, 0 bases at V and 4 bases at J, with 7 bases in the middle. This CDR3 has 13 amino acids. Germline assignment: CDR1 SGHNT and CDR2 YYREEE (reference sequence). The chain's CDR3 is CASSLDGAYGYTF. As DNA, the CDR3 is TGTGCCAGCAGCTTGGACGGAGCCTATGGCTACACCTTC.

The rearrangement joins TRBV18 to TRBJ1-5; D may be TRBD1 (5 bases). The CDR3 has 14 residues. Between the trimmed V and J ends, which lost 5 bases and 4 bases, there was a span of 12 bases. Germline CDR1 and CDR2: KGHSH and LQKENI. CDR3 residues: CASSERAGNQPQHF. The DNA for the CDR3 is TGTGCCAGCTCAGAACGGGCAGGGAATCAGCCCCAGCATTTT.

The CDR3 region has the DNA TGTGCCAGCTCACCCGGGACAGTGCCCCTCGGTGAGCAGTTCTTC. It translates to CASSPGTVPLGEQFF. The chain joins TRBV18 to TRBJ2-1; TRBD1 matches at 7 bases. The ends lost 3 bases at V and 9 bases at J; junction bases unmatched: 11. The germline V gene has CDR1 KGHSH and CDR2 LQKENI. The CDR3 length is 15 residues.

The gene calls are TRBV18 and TRBJ1-1, with D possibly being TRBD1 (5 bases). Germline V gene lookup returns CDR1 KGHSH and CDR2 LQKENI. The CDR3 spans 15 residues. Trimming removed 3 bases at V and 1 base at J, with 12 bases between. CDR3 sequence: CASSPLDNWNTEAFF. DNA for the CDR3: TGTGCCAGCTCACCTTTGGACAACTGGAACACTGAAGCTTTCTTT.

This clone has more than one count but fewer than ten. This chain connects TRBV19 to TRBJ1-5; 8 bases are a match to TRBD1. The V gene end was trimmed by 11 bases and the J gene end by 1 base; junction bases not matched to a gene: 13. The CDR3 runs 16 residues. Germline V lookup: CDR1 LNHDA, CDR2 SQIVND (reference sequence). The CDR3 sequence is CAGGQGTGRSNQPQHF. Written as DNA, the CDR3 is TGTGCCGGTGGACAGGGAACTGGGAGAAGCAATCAGCCCCAGCATTTT.

The V and J genes are TRBV19 and TRBJ2-2; 10 positions match TRBD1. CDR1 is LNHDA and CDR2 is SQIVND in the germline V gene (reference sequence). J gave up 4 bases and V 7 bases, and 12 bases lay outside the gene matches. CDR3 length equals 17 residues. The CDR3 nucleotides are TGTGCCAGTACCCCCAACGGGGACAGGGGCCTCACCGGGGAGCTGTTTTTT. This encodes CASTPNGDRGLTGELFF.

CDR3 DNA: TGTGCCAGCAGCCGGGACGGGGGACCCTACGAGCAGTACTTC. Its translation is CASSRDGGPYEQYF. This rearrangement joins TRBV7-6 to TRBJ2-7; tentatively, D is TRBD2 (6 bases). CDR3 length equals 14 residues. The V end lost 5 bases, the J end lost 2 bases, and 13 bases lay between the germline ends. Per germline, CDR1 SGHVS and CDR2 FNYEAQ.

This chain links TRBV5-6 with TRBJ2-7; 10 bases line up with TRBD1. After removal of 7 bases from V and 5 bases from J, the junction contained 18 bases not matched to a gene. CDR3 size: 17 residues. The germline gives CDR1 SGHDT, CDR2 YYEEEE. CDR3 sequence: CASRRNVRTGGVNEQYF. The CDR3 bases are TGTGCCAGCCGACGCAATGTTCGGACAGGGGGTGTCAACGAGCAGTACTTC.

V and J are TRBV5-1 and TRBJ2-5, with no clear D. Germline V gene lookup returns CDR1 SGHRS and CDR2 YFSETQ. V lost 5 bases and J lost 9, with 14 bases in between. The CDR3 runs to 12 residues. CDR3 residues: CASSADLRSQYF. The CDR3 nucleotides are TGCGCCAGCAGTGCCGACTTGAGATCCCAGTACTTC.

The chain joins TRBV6-5 to TRBJ2-3; 11 nucleotides align to TRBD2. J gave up 7 bases and V 6 bases, and 9 bases lay outside the gene matches. CDR3 length: 15 amino acids. Per the germline V gene, CDR1 is MNHEY and CDR2 is SVGAGI. CDR3 nucleotide sequence: TGTGCCAGCAGGGAGACTAGCGGGGTTTACTATACGCAGTATTTT. Translated, it gives CASRETSGVYYTQYF.

This chain joins TRBV5-1 and TRBJ2-1; 11 bases are a match to TRBD2. The CDR3 length is 19 residues. With 4 bases clipped from V and 0 bases from J, the junction kept 12 bases outside the gene matches. CDR1 SGHRS and CDR2 YFSETQ come from the germline V gene. Here the CDR3 DNA reads TGCGCCAGCAGCCTGAGAAGACTAGCGGGGCCGAGCTCCTACAATGAGCAGTTCTTC. Protein sequence: CASSLRRLAGPSSYNEQFF.

The CDR3 DNA reads as TGCGCCAGCAGTGCCATGTTAGCCGGGACAGGGGTTCTCGGGGAGCTGTTTTTT. It translates to CASSAMLAGTGVLGELFF. J is TRBJ2-2 and V is TRBV23-1, with TRBD1 matching over 10 bases. TRBV23-1 falls under the ORF class, with uncertain function. V gave up 5 bases and J gave up 7 bases; unmatched junction bases: 16. CDR3 length: 18 residues.

V and J are TRBV7-3 and TRBJ2-2; D might be TRBD2 (7 bases). V was cut by 5 bases and J by 3 bases, with 16 bases left in between. This CDR3 contains 16 residues. In germline, CDR1 is SGHTA, CDR2 FQGTGA. The CDR3 nucleotides are TGTGCCAGCAGCCCCGAGGGGGGGTTATACACCGGGGAGCTGTTTTTT. This encodes CASSPEGGLYTGELFF. Full variable domain (remainder filled in from reference TRBV7-3 and TRBJ2-2): GAGVSQTPSNKVTEKGKYVELRCDPISGHTALYWYRQSLGQGPEFLIYFQGTGAADDSGLPNDRFFAVRPEGSVSTLKIQRTERGDSAVYLCASSPEGGLYTGELFFGEGSRLTVL.